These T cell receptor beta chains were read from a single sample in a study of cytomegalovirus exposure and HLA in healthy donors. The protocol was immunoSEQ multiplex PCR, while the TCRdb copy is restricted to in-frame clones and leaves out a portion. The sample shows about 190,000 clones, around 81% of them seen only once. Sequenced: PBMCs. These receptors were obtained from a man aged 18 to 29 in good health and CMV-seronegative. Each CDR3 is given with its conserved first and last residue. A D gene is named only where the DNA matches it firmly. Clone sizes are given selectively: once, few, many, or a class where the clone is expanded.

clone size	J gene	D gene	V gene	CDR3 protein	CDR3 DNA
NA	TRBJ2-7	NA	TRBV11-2	CASSLPRYEQYF	TGTGCCAGCAGCTTGCCCAGATACGAGCAGTACTTC
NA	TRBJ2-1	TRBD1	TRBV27	CASSLFSGTGVGDEQFF	TGTGCCAGCAGTTTATTCTCCGGGACAGGGGTGGGGGATGAGCAGTTCTTC
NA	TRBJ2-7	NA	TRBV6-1	CASSEVQGSSYEQYF	TGTGCCAGCAGTGAAGTCCAGGGGAGCTCCTACGAGCAGTACTTC
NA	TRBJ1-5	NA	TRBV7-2	CASSLGRHNQPQHF	TGTGCCAGCAGCTTAGGCAGGCACAATCAGCCCCAGCATTTT
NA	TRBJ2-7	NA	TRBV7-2	CASSLVRGTPYEQYF	TGTGCCAGCAGCTTAGTCAGGGGCACACCCTACGAGCAGTACTTC
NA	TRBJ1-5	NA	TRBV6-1	CASSRNQPQHF	TGTGCCAGCAGCAGAAATCAGCCCCAGCATTTT
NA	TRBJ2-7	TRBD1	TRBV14	CASSPPGGIREQYF	TGTGCCAGCAGCCCCCCAGGGGGCATACGCGAGCAGTACTTC
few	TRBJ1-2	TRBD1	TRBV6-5	CASSKDRGLQGYTF	TGTGCCAGCAGTAAGGACAGGGGGCTTCAGGGCTACACCTTC
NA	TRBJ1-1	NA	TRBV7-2	CASSLVGSRVNTEAFF	TGTGCCAGCAGCTTAGTGGGTTCCAGGGTGAACACTGAAGCTTTCTTT
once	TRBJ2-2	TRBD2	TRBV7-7	CASSLGATSGTGELFF	TGTGCTAGCAGCTTAGGTGCGACTAGCGGTACCGGGGAGCTGTTTTTT
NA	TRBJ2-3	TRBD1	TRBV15	CATSRRTGAEDTQYF	TGTGCCACCAGCAGAAGGACAGGGGCTGAAGATACGCAGTATTTT
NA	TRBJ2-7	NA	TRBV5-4	CASSLIHSYEQYF	TGTGCCAGCAGCTTGATACACTCCTACGAGCAGTACTTC
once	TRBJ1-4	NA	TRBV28	CASSYGGAAEEKLFF	TGTGCCAGCAGTTATGGAGGAGCCGCGGAGGAAAAACTGTTTTTT
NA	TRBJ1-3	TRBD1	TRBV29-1	CSARQGSSGNTIYF	TGCAGCGCCCGACAGGGTTCTTCGGGAAACACCATATATTTT
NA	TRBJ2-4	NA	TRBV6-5	CATKVALAKNIQYF	TGTGCCACCAAAGTAGCCCTAGCCAAAAACATTCAGTACTTC
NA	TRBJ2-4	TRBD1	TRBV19	CASSMGTVNIQYF	TGTGCCAGTAGTATGGGGACAGTGAACATTCAGTACTTC
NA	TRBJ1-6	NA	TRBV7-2	CASSFVVSYNSPLHF	TGTGCCAGCAGCTTCGTAGTCTCCTATAATTCACCCCTCCACTTT
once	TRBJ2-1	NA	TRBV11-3	CASSLDAVGNEQFF	TGTGCCAGCAGCTTAGACGCGGTGGGCAATGAGCAGTTCTTC
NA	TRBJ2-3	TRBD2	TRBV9	CASSVAGGPGTDTQYF	TGTGCCAGCAGCGTAGCGGGGGGGCCCGGCACAGATACGCAGTATTTT
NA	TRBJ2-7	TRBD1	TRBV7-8	CASSLEAGQGAYEQYF	TGTGCCAGCAGCTTAGAGGCGGGACAGGGCGCCTACGAGCAGTACTTC
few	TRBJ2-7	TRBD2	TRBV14	CASSQEPLSGIFHEQYF	TGTGCCAGCAGCCAAGAGCCCCTAAGCGGGATATTCCACGAGCAGTACTTC
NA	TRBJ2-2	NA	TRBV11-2	CASSLDRAGELFF	TGTGCCAGCAGCTTAGACAGGGCGGGGGAGCTGTTTTTT
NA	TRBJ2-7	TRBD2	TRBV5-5	CASSWTGLAGDYEQYF	TGTGCCAGCAGCTGGACCGGACTAGCGGGGGACTACGAGCAGTACTTC
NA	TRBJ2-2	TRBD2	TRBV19	CASSISSGGMNTGELFF	TGTGCCAGTAGTATAAGTAGCGGGGGGATGAACACCGGGGAGCTGTTTTTT
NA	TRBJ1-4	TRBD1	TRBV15	CATSRSGTGGRGKLFF	TGTGCCACCAGCAGGTCCGGGACAGGGGGCCGGGGAAAACTGTTTTTT
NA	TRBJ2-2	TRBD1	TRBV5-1	CASTKTGRTGELFF	TGCGCCAGCACCAAGACAGGGCGGACCGGGGAGCTGTTTTTT
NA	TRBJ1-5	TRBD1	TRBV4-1	CASSPQDGRGNQPQHF	TGCGCCAGCAGCCCTCAAGATGGCAGGGGGAATCAGCCCCAGCATTTT
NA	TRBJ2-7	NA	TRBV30	CAWSGPGVLSREQYF	TGTGCCTGGAGTGGGCCAGGGGTTCTTTCTCGCGAGCAGTACTTC
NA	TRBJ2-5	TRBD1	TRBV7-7	CASSLGQGGLRETQYF	TGTGCTAGCAGCTTAGGACAGGGAGGCCTACGGGAGACCCAGTACTTC
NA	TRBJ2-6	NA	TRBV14	CASSQSSRANVLTF	TGTGCCAGCAGCCAATCGTCTAGGGCCAACGTCCTGACTTTC
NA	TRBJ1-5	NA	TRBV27	CASSLSGGTSNQPQHF	TGTGCCAGCAGTTTATCCGGTGGGACAAGCAATCAGCCCCAGCATTTT
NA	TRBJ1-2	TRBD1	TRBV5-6	CASSLGQESGYTF	TGTGCCAGCAGCCTGGGACAGGAGTCTGGCTACACCTTC
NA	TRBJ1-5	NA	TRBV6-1	CASSEAGRGSGQPQHF	TGTGCCAGCAGTGAAGCGGGGCGGGGCAGCGGGCAGCCCCAGCATTTT
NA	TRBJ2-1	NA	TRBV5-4	CASSKDVRQFF	TGTGCCAGCAGCAAAGATGTGAGACAGTTCTTC
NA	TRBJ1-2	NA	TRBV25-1	CASSEGSANYGYTF	TGTGCCAGCAGTGAAGGCAGCGCAAACTATGGCTACACCTTC
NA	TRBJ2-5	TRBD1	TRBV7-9	CASSLGQGLGEQYF	TGTGCCAGCAGCCTTGGACAGGGATTGGGGGAGCAGTACTTC
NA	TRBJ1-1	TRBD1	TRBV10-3	CAISAARQGANTEAFF	TGTGCCATCAGTGCCGCGAGACAGGGCGCGAACACTGAAGCTTTCTTT
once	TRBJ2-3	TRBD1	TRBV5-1	CASRQGVDIDTQYF	TGCGCCAGCAGACAGGGGGTGGATATAGATACGCAGTATTTT
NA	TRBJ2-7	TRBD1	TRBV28	CASSFKGATYEQYF	TGTGCCAGCAGTTTTAAGGGGGCTACTTACGAGCAGTACTTC
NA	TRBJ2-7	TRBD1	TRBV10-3	CAINSPQGYEQYF	TGTGCCATCAATAGCCCACAGGGGTACGAGCAGTACTTC
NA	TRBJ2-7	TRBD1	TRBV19	CASSTRTGASEQYF	TGTGCCAGTAGTACCCGGACAGGGGCCAGTGAGCAGTACTTC
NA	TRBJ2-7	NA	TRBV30	CAWSRGRGAGEQYF	TGTGCCTGGAGCCGAGGCCGTGGGGCTGGCGAGCAGTACTTC
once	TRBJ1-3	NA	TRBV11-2	CASSLDSYGSGNTIYF	TGTGCCAGCAGCTTAGATTCTTACGGTTCTGGAAACACCATATATTTT
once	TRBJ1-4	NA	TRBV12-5	CASGRTVSEKLFF	TGTGCTAGTGGAAGGACAGTCTCCGAAAAACTGTTTTTT
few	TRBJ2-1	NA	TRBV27	CASSLTVSAYNEQFF	TGTGCCAGCAGTCTGACAGTATCCGCCTACAATGAGCAGTTCTTC
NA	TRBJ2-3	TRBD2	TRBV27	CASSLSTSGRGLTDTQYF	TGTGCCAGCAGTTTATCGACGAGCGGGAGGGGGCTGACAGATACGCAGTATTTT
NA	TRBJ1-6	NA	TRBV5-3	CARSLVLRLCFGGSPLHF	TGTGCCAGAAGCTTGGTATTACGGCTGTGTTTCGGAGGTTCACCCCTCCACTTT